One sample yielded the 3 T cell receptor beta chains listed below, sequenced in a study of spatial heterogeneity in lung cancer. The time point is: sample taken at primary tumor resection. TCRdb called the 5' RACE reads again in MiXCR, with one record for every CDR3 protein. Found here are about 92,000 distinct CDR3 sequences, approximately 12% of them singletons; the top ten hold just over 40%. Sequences were derived from PBMCs, sampled at surgery. The receptors come from a male donor with early-stage non-small cell lung cancer.

Only a few counts were recorded for this clonotype. CDR3 amino acids: CASSSRDRANQPQHF. The CDR3 nucleotides read TGTGCCAGCAGTTCCCGGGACAGGGCCAATCAGCCCCAGCATTTT. This rearrangement joins TRBV12-3 or TRBV12-4 to TRBJ1-5, with 9 bases lining up with TRBD1. The V and J ends lost 4 bases and 3 bases, in that order; junction bases with no gene match: 4. This CDR3 has 15 amino acids.

The chain employs TRBV12-3 or TRBV12-4 and TRBJ2-3; D call uncertain. Trimming shortened V by 7 bases and J by 6 bases, and 14 bases separated the two germline ends. CDR3 length: 13 residues. This CDR3 is CASTPDPLDTQYF. The CDR3 DNA sequence: TGTGCCAGCACCCCCGACCCCTTGGATACGCAGTATTTT.

This clonotype was seen ten or more times. The rearrangement links TRBV20-1 to TRBJ2-7, with 9 bases lining up with TRBD2. The germline gives CDR1 DFQATT, CDR2 SNEGSKA (reference sequence). This CDR3 has 15 residues. The J segment lost 3 bases and the V segment lost 5 bases, leaving 11 bases of the junction unmatched. As DNA, the CDR3 is TGCAGTGCTCCCCGACTAGCGGAGGACCTCTACGAGCAGTACTTC. Its protein product is CSAPRLAEDLYEQYF.